A selection of T cell receptor beta chains follows, all from one sample in a study of CD8 T cells in ankylosing spondylitis. From the 5' RACE reads, TCRdb called clonotypes with MiXCR, one entry per CDR3 protein. The sample holds approximately 240,000 distinct CDR3 sequences, more than 20% seen once. What was sequenced was blood, either unsorted or a sorted T cell fraction (not recorded which). All receptors derive from a male donor with ankylosing spondylitis or in good health (not recorded which). Each CDR3 is given with its conserved first and last residue. D genes are given only for firm matches. Only some rows state a clone size, as once, few, many or a class for expanded clones.

V gene	clone size	D gene	J gene	CDR3 protein	CDR3 DNA
TRBV11-2	-	-	TRBJ2-7	CASSWGLEQYF	TGTGCCAGCAGCTGGGGGTTAGAGCAGTACTTC
TRBV12-3/TRBV12-4	many	TRBD1	TRBJ1-4	CASQGQEKLFF	TGTGCCAGCCAGGGACAGGAAAAACTGTTTTTT
TRBV20-1	many	-	TRBJ2-3	CSASSGRVTDTQYF	TGCAGTGCTAGTAGCGGCAGGGTAACAGATACGCAGTATTTT
TRBV28	-	TRBD1	TRBJ2-7	CASSSAGTGDREQYF	TGTGCCAGCAGTTCCGCGGGGACAGGGGACAGGGAGCAGTACTTC
TRBV9	once	-	TRBJ1-5	CASSVERVGQPQHF	TGTGCCAGCAGCGTAGAGAGGGTTGGTCAGCCCCAGCATTTT
TRBV7-2	few	-	TRBJ2-2	CASSDHYNTGELFF	TGTGCCAGCAGCGACCACTACAACACCGGGGAGCTGTTTTTT
TRBV10-3	many	-	TRBJ1-2	CAISVKGYGYTF	TGTGCCATCAGTGTGAAGGGCTATGGCTACACCTTC
TRBV19	once	-	TRBJ2-5	CASEDYQETQYF	TGTGCCAGTGAGGACTACCAAGAGACCCAGTACTTC
TRBV2	-	-	TRBJ2-5	CASSAASRETQYF	TGTGCCAGCAGTGCGGCTAGCAGGGAGACCCAGTACTTC
TRBV2	-	-	TRBJ2-1	CASSYGTYANEQFF	TGTGCCAGCAGTTACGGGACGTATGCGAATGAGCAGTTCTTC
TRBV29-1	many	-	TRBJ2-3	CSGAGRGPDTQYF	TGCAGCGGGGCGGGCAGGGGACCAGATACGCAGTATTTT
TRBV19	many	-	TRBJ1-1	CASSVRESAEAFF	TGTGCCAGTAGTGTGAGGGAGAGCGCTGAAGCTTTCTTT
TRBV20-1	many	-	TRBJ1-4	CSARGHEEKLFF	TGCAGTGCTAGGGGGCATGAGGAAAAACTGTTTTTT
TRBV20-1	many	TRBD2	TRBJ2-7	CSAAGFGTSVYEQYF	TGCAGTGCTGCGGGGTTTGGGACTAGCGTCTACGAGCAGTACTTC
TRBV27	many	-	TRBJ1-2	CASSLNPKGNYGYTF	TGTGCCAGCAGTTTGAACCCCAAGGGAAACTATGGCTACACCTTC
TRBV10-2	few	-	TRBJ1-4	CASSGGEKLFF	TGCGCCAGCAGTGGGGGTGAAAAACTGTTTTTT
TRBV9	many	TRBD2	TRBJ2-3	CASSVTDGGGTDTQYF	TGTGCCAGCAGCGTAACGGACGGGGGGGGCACAGATACGCAGTATTTT
TRBV20-1	many	-	TRBJ2-1	CSLTRQAYHNEQFF	TGCAGCTTAACCAGACAGGCCTATCACAATGAGCAGTTCTTC
TRBV12-3/TRBV12-4	-	TRBD2	TRBJ2-1	CASSSTLAGGNEQFF	TGTGCCAGCAGTTCCACATTAGCGGGGGGGAATGAGCAGTTCTTC
TRBV9	few	TRBD1	TRBJ2-6	CASSPGQGVGGANVLTF	TGTGCCAGCAGCCCCGGACAGGGGGTAGGTGGGGCCAACGTCCTGACTTTC
TRBV12-3/TRBV12-4	many	TRBD2	TRBJ2-5	CASSRSGGAQETQYF	TGTGCCAGCAGTCGTAGCGGGGGGGCGCAAGAGACCCAGTACTTC
TRBV6-1	-	-	TRBJ2-2	CARGGTYTGELFF	TGTGCCAGGGGTGGGACGTACACCGGGGAGCTGTTTTTT
TRBV20-1	-	-	TRBJ2-7	CCASQIHDRQSSYEQYF	TGCTGTGCTAGCCAAATTCATGACAGGCAGAGCTCCTACGAGCAGTACTTC
TRBV7-8	many	TRBD2	TRBJ2-7	CASSLGLAGGEQYF	TGTGCCAGCAGCTTAGGCCTAGCGGGAGGCGAGCAGTACTTC
TRBV12-3/TRBV12-4	-	-	TRBJ2-7	CASSPRPPQWEQYF	TGTGCCAGCAGTCCCCGGCCCCCCCAGTGGGAGCAGTACTTC
TRBV10-3	-	-	TRBJ1-5	CAINGRSNQPQHF	TGTGCCATCAACGGACGGTCCAATCAGCCCCAGCATTTT
TRBV6-2/TRBV6-3	-	-	TRBJ1-1	CASSYASLKNTEAFF	TGTGCCAGCAGTTACGCATCCCTGAAGAACACTGAAGCTTTCTTT
TRBV29-1	few	-	TRBJ2-2	CSVVVGGTGELFF	TGCAGCGTTGTGGTAGGGGGAACCGGGGAGCTGTTTTTT
TRBV29-1	few	-	TRBJ2-1	CSGWVTEQFF	TGCAGCGGTTGGGTAACTGAGCAGTTCTTC
TRBV12-3/TRBV12-4	-	TRBD2	TRBJ2-2	CAFSLARLAGGYTGELFF	TGTGCCTTCAGTTTAGCTCGACTAGCGGGGGGCTACACCGGGGAGCTGTTTTTT
TRBV6-6	-	-	TRBJ1-1	CASTPRAVEAFF	TGTGCCAGCACCCCAAGGGCCGTTGAAGCTTTCTTT